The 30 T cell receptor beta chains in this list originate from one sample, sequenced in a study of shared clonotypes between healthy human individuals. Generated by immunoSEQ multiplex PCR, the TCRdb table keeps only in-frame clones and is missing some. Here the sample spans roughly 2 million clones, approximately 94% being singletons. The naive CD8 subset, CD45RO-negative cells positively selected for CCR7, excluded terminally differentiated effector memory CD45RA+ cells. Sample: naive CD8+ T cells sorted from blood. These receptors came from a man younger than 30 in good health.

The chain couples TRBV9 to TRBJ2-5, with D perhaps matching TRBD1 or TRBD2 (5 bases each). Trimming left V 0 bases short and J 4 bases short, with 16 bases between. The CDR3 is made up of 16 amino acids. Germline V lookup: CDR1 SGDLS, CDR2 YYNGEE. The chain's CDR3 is CASSVGLFEGPETQYF. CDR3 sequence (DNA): TGTGCCAGCAGCGTAGGTCTTTTTGAGGGGCCAGAGACCCAGTACTTC.

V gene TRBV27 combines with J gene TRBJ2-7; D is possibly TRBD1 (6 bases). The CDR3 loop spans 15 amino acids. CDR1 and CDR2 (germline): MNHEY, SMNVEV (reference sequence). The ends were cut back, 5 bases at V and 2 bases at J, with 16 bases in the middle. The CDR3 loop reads CASSGPGTSAYEQYF. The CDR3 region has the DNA TGTGCCAGCAGTGGACCCGGGACATCTGCCTACGAGCAGTACTTC.

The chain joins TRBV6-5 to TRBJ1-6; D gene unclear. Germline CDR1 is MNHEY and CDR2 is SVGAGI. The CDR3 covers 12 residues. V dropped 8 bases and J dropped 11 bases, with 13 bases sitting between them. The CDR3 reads CASRREETPLHF. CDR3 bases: TGTGCCAGCCGAAGGGAGGAAACACCCCTCCACTTT.

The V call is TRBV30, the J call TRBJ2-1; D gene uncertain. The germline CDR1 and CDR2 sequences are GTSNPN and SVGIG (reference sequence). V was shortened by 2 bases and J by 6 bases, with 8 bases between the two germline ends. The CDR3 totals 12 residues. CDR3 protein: CAWSWFSNEQFF. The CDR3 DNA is TGTGCCTGGAGTTGGTTCAGCAATGAGCAGTTCTTC. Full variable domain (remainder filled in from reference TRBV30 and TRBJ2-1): SQTIHQWPATLVQPVGSPLSLECTVEGTSNPNLYWYRQAAGRGLQLLFYSVGIGQISSEVPQNLSASRPQDRQFILSSKKLLLSDSGFYLCAWSWFSNEQFFGPGTRLTVL.

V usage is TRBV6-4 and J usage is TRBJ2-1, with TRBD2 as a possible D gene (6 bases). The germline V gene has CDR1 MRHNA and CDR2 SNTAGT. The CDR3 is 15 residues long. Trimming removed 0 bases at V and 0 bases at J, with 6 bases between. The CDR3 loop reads CASSDSAGSYNEQFF. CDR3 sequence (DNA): TGTGCCAGCAGTGACTCAGCGGGCTCCTACAATGAGCAGTTCTTC.

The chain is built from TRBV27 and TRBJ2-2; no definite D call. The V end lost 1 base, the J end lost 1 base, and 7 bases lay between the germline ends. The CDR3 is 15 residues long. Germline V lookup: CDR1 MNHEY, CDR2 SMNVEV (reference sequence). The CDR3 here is CASSLYGVNTGELFF. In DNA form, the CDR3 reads TGTGCCAGCAGTTTATACGGCGTGAACACCGGGGAGCTGTTTTTT.

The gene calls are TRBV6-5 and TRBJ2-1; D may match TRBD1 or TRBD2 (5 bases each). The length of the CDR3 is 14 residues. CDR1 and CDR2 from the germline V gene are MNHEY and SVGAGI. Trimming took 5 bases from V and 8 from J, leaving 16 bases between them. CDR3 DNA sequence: TGTGCCAGCAGTCCCGGGACCTCACCGGATGAGCAGTTCTTC. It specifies CASSPGTSPDEQFF.

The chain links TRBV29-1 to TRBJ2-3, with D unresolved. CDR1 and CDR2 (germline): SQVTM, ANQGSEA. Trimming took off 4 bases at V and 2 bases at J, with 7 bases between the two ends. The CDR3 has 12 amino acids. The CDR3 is CSVVVATDTQYF. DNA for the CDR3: TGCAGCGTTGTAGTTGCCACAGATACGCAGTATTTT.

The CDR3 loop is CASSYSQGRNEQFF. The CDR3 region has the DNA TGTGCCAGCAGTTACTCACAGGGAAGGAATGAGCAGTTCTTC. V is TRBV6-5 and J is TRBJ2-1; a possible D gene is TRBD1 (6 bases). Per the germline V gene, CDR1 is MNHEY and CDR2 is SVGAGI. With 0 bases removed from V and 7 bases from J, the gap between germline ends came to 10 bases. The CDR3 extends over 14 amino acids.

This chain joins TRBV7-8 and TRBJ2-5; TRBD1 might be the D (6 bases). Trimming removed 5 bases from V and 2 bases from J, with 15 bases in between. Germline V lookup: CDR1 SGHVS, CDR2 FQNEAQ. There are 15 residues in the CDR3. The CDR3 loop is CASSTQAGQQETQYF. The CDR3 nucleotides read TGTGCCAGCAGCACCCAAGCCGGACAGCAAGAGACCCAGTACTTC. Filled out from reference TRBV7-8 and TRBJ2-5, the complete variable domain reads GAGVSQSPRYKVAKRGQDVALRCDPISGHVSLFWYQQALGQGPEFLTYFQNEAQLDKSGLPSDRFFAERPEGSVSTLKIQRTQQEDSAVYLCASSTQAGQQETQYFGPGTRLLVL.

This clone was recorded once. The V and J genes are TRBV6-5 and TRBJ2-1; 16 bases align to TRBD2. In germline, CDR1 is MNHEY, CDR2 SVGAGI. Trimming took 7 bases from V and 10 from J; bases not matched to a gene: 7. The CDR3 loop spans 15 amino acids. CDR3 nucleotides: TGTGCCAGCACCCACTGGGGACTAGCGGGAGGGGAGCAGTTCTTC. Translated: CASTHWGLAGGEQFF.

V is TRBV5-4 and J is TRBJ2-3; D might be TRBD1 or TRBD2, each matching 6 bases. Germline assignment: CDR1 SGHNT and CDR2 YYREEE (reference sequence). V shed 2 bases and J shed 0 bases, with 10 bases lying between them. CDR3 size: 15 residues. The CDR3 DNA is TGTGCCAGCAGCTTAGGGGGGCAGAGCACAGATACGCAGTATTTT. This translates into CASSLGGQSTDTQYF.

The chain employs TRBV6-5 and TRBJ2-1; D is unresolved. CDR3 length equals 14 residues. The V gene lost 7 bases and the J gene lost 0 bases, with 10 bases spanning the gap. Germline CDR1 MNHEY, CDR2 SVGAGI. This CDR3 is CASISRSSYNEQFF. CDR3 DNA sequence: TGTGCCAGCATTTCCCGGAGCTCCTACAATGAGCAGTTCTTC.

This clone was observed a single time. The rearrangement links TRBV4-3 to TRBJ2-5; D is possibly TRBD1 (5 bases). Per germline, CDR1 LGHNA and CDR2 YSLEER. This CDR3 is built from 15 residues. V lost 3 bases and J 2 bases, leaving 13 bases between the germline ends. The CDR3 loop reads CASSQDSGLQETQYF. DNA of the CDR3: TGCGCCAGCAGCCAGGATTCAGGGTTACAAGAGACCCAGTACTTC.

CDR3 residues: CASSDEETQYF. CDR3 coding DNA: TGTGCCAGCAGTGACGAGGAGACCCAGTACTTC. The rearrangement uses TRBV6-4 and TRBJ2-5, with D uncertain. Per germline, CDR1 MRHNA and CDR2 SNTAGT. The CDR3 sequence is 11 residues long. The V and J ends lost 2 bases and 5 bases respectively, with 3 bases between them.

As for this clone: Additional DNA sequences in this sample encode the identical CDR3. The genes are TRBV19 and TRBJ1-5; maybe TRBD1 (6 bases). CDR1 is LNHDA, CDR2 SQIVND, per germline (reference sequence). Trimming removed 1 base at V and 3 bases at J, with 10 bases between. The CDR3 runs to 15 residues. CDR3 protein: CASSIGTADNQPQHF. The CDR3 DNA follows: TGTGCCAGTAGTATAGGGACAGCGGACAATCAGCCCCAGCATTTT.

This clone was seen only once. CDR3 in DNA: TGTGCCAGCAGTTTTTCCGACAGGGGATACGAGCAGTACTTC. This sequence encodes CASSFSDRGYEQYF. The chain employs TRBV27 and TRBJ2-7, with TRBD1 matching 8 bases. The CDR3 has 14 amino acids. V shed 3 bases and J 4 bases; nucleotides not matched to a gene: 5. From germline, CDR1 is MNHEY and CDR2 SMNVEV (reference sequence).

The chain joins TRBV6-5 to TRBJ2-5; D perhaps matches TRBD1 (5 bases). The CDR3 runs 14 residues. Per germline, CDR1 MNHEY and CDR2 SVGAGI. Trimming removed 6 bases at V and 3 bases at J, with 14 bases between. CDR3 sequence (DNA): TGTGCCAGCAGACGACAGATTGGGGAAGAGACCCAGTACTTC. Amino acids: CASRRQIGEETQYF.

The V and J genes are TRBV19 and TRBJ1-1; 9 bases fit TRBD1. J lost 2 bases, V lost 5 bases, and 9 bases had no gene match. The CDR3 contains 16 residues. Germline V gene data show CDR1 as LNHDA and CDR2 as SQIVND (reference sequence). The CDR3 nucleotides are TGTGCCAGTAGTCCACCCGGGACAGGGTTAAACACTGAAGCTTTCTTT. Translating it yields CASSPPGTGLNTEAFF.

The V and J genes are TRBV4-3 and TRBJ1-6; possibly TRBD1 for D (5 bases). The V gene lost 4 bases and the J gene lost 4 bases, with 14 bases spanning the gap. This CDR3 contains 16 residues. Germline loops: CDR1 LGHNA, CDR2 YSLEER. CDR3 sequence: CASSPTWGGYNSPLHF. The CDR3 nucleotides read TGCGCCAGCAGCCCTACGTGGGGGGGTTATAATTCACCCCTCCACTTT.

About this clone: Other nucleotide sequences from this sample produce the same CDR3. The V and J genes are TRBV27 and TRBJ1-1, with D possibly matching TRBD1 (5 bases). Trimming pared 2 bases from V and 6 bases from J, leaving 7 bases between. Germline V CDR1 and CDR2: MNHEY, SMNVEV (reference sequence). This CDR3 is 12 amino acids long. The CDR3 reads CASSLRGSEAFF. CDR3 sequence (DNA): TGTGCCAGCAGTTTACGGGGCTCTGAAGCTTTCTTT.

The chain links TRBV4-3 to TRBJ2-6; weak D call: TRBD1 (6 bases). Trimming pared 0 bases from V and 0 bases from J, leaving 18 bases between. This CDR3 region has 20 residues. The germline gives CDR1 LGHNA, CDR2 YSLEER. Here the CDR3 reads CASSQDTVAGASSGANVLTF. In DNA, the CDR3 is TGCGCCAGCAGCCAAGACACGGTTGCAGGGGCTAGCTCTGGGGCCAACGTCCTGACTTTC.

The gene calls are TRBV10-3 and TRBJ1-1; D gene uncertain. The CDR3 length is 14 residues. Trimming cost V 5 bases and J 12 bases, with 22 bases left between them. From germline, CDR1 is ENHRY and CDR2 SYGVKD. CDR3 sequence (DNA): TGTGCCATCAGTTCGGGCCATTGGGAGGGTAGGCCTTTCTTT. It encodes CAISSGHWEGRPFF.

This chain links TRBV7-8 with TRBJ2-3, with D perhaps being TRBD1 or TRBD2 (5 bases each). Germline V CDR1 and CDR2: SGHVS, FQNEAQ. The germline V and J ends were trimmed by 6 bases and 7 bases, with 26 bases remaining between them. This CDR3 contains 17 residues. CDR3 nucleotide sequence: TGTGCCAGCAGTCGAGGCAGGGACGGCCCCGATGGGCATACGCAGTATTTT. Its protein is CASSRGRDGPDGHTQYF.

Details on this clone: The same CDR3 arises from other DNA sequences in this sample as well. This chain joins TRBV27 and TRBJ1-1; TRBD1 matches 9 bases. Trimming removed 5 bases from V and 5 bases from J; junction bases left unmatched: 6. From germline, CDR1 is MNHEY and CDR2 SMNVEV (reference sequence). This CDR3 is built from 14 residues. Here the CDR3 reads CASSLTGGVTEAFF. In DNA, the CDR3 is TGTGCCAGCAGTCTGACAGGGGGGGTAACTGAAGCTTTCTTT.

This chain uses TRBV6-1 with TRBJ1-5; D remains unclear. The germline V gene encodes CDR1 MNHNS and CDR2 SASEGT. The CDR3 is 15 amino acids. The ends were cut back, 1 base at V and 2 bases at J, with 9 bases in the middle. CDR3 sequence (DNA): TGTGCCAGCAGTGAAGGACTTTTGGGCAATCAGCCCCAGCATTTT. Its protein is CASSEGLLGNQPQHF.

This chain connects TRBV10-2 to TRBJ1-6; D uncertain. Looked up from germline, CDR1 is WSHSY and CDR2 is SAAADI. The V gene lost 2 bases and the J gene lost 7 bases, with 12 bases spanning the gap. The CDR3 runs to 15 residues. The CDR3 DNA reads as TGCGCCAGCAGTGAGCCGGGAGGCACGAATTCACCCCTCCACTTT. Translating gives CASSEPGGTNSPLHF.

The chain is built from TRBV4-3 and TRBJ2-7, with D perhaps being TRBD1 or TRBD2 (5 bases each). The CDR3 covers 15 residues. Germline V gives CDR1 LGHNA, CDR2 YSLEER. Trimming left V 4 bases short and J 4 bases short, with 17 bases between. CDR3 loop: CASSPIGDRGYEQYF. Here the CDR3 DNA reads TGCGCCAGCAGCCCGATAGGGGATCGGGGTTACGAGCAGTACTTC.

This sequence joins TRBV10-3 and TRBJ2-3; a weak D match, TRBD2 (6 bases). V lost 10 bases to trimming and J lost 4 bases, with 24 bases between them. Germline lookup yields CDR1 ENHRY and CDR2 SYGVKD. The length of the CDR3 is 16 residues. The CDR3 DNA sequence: TGTGCCACCGCTTCTTTAACGGGAGCCGAGGCAGATACGCAGTATTTT. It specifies CATASLTGAEADTQYF.

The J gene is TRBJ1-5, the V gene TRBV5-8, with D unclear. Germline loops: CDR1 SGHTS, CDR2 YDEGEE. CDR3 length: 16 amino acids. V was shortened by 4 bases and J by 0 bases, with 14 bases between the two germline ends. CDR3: CASSLPGFYSNQPQHF. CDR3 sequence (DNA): TGTGCCAGCAGCCTGCCCGGTTTCTATAGCAATCAGCCCCAGCATTTT.